This T cell receptor (beta chain) appears in the sequencing data of a study of cytomegalovirus exposure and HLA in healthy donors. Whole-study findings and limits: The authors reported that TCR beta sequences could predict HLA-A and HLA-B alleles. These predictions were accurate for most subjects in the first cohort. Rarity characterized most TCR sequences, yet some public TCRs appeared in many donors.

In the case of this clone: Its antigen is not identified. At one boundary the junction diverges from the germline segment, which might be a read error.

Use of 60 Vbeta and 13 Jbeta primers characterized the PCR. Libraries were prepared by immunoSEQ multiplex PCR; TCRdb keeps only in-frame clonotypes and omits some of them. The repertoire includes about 180,000 clones, 60% to 85% of them detected once, and around 1.6% sits in the top ten. CDR1 and CDR2 (germline): SGHNT, YENEEA. CDR3 length: 13 amino acids. The TCR comes from a man in his late teens or twenties in good health and CMV-seronegative. The sample consisted of PBMCs. V is TRBV11-3 and J is TRBJ2-7, with D perhaps matching TRBD2 (6 bases). CDR3 in amino acids: CASSLGVGGPPSF. CDR3 DNA: TGTGCCAGCAGCTTGGGAGTGGGAGGACCTCCAAGCTTC.